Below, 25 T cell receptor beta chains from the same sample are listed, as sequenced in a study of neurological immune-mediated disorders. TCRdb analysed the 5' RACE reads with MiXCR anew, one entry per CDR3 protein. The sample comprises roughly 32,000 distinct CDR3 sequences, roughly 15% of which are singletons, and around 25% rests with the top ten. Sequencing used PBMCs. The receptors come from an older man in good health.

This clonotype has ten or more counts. Written as DNA, the CDR3 is TGTGCCAGCAGCACTACAAGGGGGGGAGGCTACGAGCAGTACTTC. It codes for CASSTTRGGGYEQYF. The chain recombines TRBV7-2 with TRBJ2-7; D may be TRBD2 (7 bases). Germline V gene sequence: CDR1 SGHTA, CDR2 FQGNSA. This CDR3 is built from 15 residues. Deletions cut 5 bases from V and 3 bases from J, with 17 bases between.

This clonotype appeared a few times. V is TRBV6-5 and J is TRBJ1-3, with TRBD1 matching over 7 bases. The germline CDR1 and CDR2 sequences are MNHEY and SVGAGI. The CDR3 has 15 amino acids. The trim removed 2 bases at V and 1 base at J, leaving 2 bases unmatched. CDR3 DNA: TGTGCCAGCAGTTACGGGACAGCTTCTGGAAACACCATATATTTT. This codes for CASSYGTASGNTIYF.

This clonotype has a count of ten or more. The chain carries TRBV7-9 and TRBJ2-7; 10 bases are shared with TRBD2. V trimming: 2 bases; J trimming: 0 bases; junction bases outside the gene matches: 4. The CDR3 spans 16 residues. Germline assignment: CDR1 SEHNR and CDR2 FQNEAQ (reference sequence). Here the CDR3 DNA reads TGTGCCAGCAGCTTACACCGACTAGCGGGCTCCTACGAGCAGTACTTC. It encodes CASSLHRLAGSYEQYF.

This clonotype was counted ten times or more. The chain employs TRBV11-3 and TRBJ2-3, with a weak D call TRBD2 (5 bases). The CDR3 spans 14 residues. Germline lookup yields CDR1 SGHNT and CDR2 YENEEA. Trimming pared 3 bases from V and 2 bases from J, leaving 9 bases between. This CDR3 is CASSFGDLTDTQYF. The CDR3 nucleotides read TGTGCCAGCAGCTTCGGGGATCTCACAGATACGCAGTATTTT.

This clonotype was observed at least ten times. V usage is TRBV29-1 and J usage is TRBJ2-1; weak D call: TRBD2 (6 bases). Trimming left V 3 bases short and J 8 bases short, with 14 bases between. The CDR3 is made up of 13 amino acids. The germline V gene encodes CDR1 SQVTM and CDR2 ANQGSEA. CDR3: CSVDHGRVDEQFF. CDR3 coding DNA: TGCAGCGTTGATCACGGGAGAGTGGATGAGCAGTTCTTC.

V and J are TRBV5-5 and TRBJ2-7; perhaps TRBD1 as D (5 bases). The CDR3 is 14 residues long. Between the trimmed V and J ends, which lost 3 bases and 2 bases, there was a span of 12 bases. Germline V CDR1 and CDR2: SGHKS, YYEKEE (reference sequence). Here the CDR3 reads CASSSVGRAYEQYF. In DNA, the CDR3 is TGTGCCAGCAGCTCTGTAGGCAGGGCCTACGAGCAGTACTTC.

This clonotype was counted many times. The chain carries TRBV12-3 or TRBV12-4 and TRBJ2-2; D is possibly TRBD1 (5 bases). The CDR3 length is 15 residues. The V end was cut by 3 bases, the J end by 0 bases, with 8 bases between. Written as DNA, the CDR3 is TGTGCCAGCAGTTTTCGGACATCGAACACCGGGGAGCTGTTTTTT. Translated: CASSFRTSNTGELFF.

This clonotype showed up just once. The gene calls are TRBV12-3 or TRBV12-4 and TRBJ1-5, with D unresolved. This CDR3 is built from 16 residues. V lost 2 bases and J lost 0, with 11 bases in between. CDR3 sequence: CASSLRSGVSNQPQHF. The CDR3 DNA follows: TGTGCCAGCAGTTTAAGGTCTGGGGTTAGCAATCAGCCCCAGCATTTT.

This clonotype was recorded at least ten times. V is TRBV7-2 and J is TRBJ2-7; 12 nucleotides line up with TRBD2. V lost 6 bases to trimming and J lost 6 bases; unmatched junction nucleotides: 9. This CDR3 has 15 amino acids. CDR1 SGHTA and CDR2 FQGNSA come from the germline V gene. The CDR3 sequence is CASRKTSGGSREQYF. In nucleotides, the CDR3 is TGTGCCAGCAGGAAGACTAGCGGGGGAAGCCGCGAGCAGTACTTC.

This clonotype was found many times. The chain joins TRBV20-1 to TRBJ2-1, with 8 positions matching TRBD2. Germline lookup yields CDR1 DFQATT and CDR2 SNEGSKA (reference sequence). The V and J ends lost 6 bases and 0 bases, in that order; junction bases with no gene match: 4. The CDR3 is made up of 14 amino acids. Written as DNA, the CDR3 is TGCAGTGCCGGCGGGAGGTACTCCTACAATGAGCAGTTCTTC. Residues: CSAGGRYSYNEQFF.

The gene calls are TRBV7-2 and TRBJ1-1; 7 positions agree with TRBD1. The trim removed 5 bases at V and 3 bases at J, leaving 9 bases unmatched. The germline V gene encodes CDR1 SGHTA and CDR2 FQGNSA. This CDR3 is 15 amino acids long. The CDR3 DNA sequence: TGTGCCAGCAGCCCCCAGACAGGGTTCGACACTGAAGCTTTCTTT. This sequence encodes CASSPQTGFDTEAFF.

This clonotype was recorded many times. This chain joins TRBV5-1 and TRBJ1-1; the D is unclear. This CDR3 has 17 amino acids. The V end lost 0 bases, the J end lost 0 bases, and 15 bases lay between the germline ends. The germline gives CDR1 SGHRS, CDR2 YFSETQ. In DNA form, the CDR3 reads TGCGCCAGCAGCTTGGACGGTCGTGGCAGAATGAACACTGAAGCTTTCTTT. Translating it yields CASSLDGRGRMNTEAFF.

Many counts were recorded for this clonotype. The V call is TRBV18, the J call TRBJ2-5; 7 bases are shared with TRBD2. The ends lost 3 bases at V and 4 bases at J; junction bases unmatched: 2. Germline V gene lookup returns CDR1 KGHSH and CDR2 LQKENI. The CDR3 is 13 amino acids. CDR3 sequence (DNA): TGTGCCAGCTCACCCCGACTAGCAGAGACCCAGTACTTC. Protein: CASSPRLAETQYF.

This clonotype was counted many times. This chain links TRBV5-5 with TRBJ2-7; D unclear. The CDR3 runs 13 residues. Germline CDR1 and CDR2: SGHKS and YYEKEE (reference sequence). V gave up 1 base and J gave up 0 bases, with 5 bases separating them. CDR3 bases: TGTGCCAGCAGCTTGTGGGACTCCTACGAGCAGTACTTC. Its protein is CASSLWDSYEQYF.

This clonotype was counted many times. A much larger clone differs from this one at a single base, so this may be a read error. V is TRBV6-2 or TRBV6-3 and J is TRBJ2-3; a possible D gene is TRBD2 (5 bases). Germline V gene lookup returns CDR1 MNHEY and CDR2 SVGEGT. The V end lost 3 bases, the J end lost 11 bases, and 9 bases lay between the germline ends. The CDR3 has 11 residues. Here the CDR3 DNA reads TGTGCCAGCAGTTATGGACTCGTGCAGTATTTT. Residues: CASSYGLVQYF.

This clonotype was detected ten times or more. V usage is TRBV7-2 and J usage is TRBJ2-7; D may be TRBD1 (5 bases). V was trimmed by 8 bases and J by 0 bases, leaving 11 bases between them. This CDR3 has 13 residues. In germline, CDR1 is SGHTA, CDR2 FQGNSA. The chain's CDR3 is CASGAANSYEQYF. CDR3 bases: TGTGCCAGCGGGGCCGCTAACTCCTACGAGCAGTACTTC.

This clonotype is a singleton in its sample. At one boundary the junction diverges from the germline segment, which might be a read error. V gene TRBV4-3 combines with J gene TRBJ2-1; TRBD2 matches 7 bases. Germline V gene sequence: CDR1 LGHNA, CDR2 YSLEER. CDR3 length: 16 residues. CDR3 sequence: CASSQDFGGKGNEQFF. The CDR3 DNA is TGCGCCAGCAGCCAAGATTTCGGGGGGAAGGGGAATGAGCAGTTCTTT.

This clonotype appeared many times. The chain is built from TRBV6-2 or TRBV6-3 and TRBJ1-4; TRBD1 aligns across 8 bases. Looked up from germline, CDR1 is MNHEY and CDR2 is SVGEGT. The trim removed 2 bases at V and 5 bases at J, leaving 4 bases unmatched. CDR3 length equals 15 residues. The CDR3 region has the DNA TGTGCCAGCAGTTACGATCGGACAGGGAATGAAAAACTGTTTTTT. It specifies CASSYDRTGNEKLFF.

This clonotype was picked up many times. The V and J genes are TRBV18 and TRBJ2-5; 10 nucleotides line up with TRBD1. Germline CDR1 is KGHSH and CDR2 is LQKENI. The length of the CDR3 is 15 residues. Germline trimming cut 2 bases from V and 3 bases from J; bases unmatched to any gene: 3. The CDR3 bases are TGTGCCAGCTCACCAAGGGGACAGGGGAAAGAGACCCAGTACTTC. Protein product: CASSPRGQGKETQYF.

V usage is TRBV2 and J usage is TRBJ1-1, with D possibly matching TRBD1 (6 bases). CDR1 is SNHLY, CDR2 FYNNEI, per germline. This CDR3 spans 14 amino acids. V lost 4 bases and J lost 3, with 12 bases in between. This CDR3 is CASSGSYRDTEAFF. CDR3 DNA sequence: TGTGCCAGCAGTGGGAGCTACAGGGACACTGAAGCTTTCTTT.

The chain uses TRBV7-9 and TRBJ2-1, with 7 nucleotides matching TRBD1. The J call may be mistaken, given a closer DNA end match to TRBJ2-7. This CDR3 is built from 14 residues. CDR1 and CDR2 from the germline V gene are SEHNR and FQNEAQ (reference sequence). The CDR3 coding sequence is TGTGCCAGCAGCTTAGAGGGGGACAGCTACGAGCAGTACTTC. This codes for CASSLEGDSYEQYF.

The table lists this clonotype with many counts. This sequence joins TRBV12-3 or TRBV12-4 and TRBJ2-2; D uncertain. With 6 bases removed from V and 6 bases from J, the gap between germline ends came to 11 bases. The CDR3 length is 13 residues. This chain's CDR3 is CASRTRLSGELFF. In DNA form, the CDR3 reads TGTGCCAGCAGAACTCGGCTGTCCGGGGAGCTGTTTTTT.

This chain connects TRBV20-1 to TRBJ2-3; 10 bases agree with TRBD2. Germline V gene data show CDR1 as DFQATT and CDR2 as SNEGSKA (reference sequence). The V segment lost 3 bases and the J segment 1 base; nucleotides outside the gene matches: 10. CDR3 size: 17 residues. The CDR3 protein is CSARAPFLAGGTDTQYF. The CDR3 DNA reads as TGCAGTGCTAGGGCCCCCTTTCTAGCGGGGGGCACAGATACGCAGTATTTT.

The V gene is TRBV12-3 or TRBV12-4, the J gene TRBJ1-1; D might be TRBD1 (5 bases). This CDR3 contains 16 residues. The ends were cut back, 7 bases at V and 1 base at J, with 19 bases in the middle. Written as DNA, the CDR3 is TGTGCCAGCAACATGTGCGGGGCCCGCCGGAACACTGAAGCTTTCTTT. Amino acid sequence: CASNMCGARRNTEAFF.

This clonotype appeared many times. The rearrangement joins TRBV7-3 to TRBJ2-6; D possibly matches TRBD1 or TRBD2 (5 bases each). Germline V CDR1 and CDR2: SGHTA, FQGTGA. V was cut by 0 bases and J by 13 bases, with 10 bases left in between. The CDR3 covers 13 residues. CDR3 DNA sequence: TGTGCCAGCAGCTTAACAGGGACGCGGGTCCTGACTTTC. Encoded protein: CASSLTGTRVLTF. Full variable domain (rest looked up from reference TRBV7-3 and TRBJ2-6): GAGVSQTPSNKVTEKGKYVELRCDPISGHTALYWYRQSLGQGPEFLIYFQGTGAADDSGLPNDRFFAVRPEGSVSTLKIQRTERGDSAVYLCASSLTGTRVLTFGAGSRLTVL.